The text below deals with one T cell receptor (beta chain). What it binds is not known. Per germline, CDR1 SGHTA and CDR2 FQGNSA. V shed 4 bases, J shed 9 bases, and the junction held 7 bases outside the gene matches. The length of the CDR3 is 13 residues. This sample is drawn from a study of cytomegalovirus exposure and HLA in healthy donors. Whole-study findings and limits: In a later analysis, TCR beta V- and J-gene trimming was associated with a missense DCLRE1C variant. In a later analysis, donors in an Asian-associated ancestry cluster reportedly had fewer N-insertions in productive TCRs than the cohort mean. According to an earlier analysis, most TCR beta V segments yielded productive rearrangements about 87% or about 30% of the time.

The PCR employed 60 Vbeta primers together with 13 Jbeta primers. Data came from immunoSEQ multiplex PCR; TCRdb stores just in-frame clones and leaves some out. The data show some 110,000 clones, 70% to 85% seen once. The sequenced material came from PBMCs. This sequence joins TRBV7-2 and TRBJ1-1; 8 bases match TRBD1. The TCR sequence derives from a man over 45 in good health and CMV-seropositive. The CDR3 loop reads CASSSGTGRKAFF. The CDR3 DNA is TGTGCCAGCAGCTCCGGGACAGGTCGCAAAGCTTTCTTT.